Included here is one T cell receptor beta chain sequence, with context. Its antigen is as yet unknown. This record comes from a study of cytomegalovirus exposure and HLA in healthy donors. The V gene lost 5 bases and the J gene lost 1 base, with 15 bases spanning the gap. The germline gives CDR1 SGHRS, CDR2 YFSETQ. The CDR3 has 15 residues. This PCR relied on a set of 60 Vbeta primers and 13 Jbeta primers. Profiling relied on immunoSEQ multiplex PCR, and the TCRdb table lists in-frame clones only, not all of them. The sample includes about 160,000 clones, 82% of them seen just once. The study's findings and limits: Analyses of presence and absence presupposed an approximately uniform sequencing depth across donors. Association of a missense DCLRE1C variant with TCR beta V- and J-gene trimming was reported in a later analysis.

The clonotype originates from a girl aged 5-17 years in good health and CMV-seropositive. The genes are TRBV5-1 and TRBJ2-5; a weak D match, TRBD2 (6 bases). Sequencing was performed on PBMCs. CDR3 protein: CASRFSGVGQETQYF. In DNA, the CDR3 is TGCGCCAGCAGATTCTCGGGGGTAGGCCAAGAGACCCAGTACTTC.